The source of this T cell receptor beta chain is a study of OX40 agonist ivuxolimab in advanced cancers. The study's findings and limits: In the 0.1-3.0 mg/kg groups, partial responders showed among the lowest expansion. Antigen specificity was not determined for the expanded peripheral T cells. Normalized T-cell clonal expansion was also low in some nonresponders.

Regarding this clone: Its antigen is unidentified.

The V gene end was trimmed by 3 bases and the J gene end by 4 bases; junction bases not matched to a gene: 17. The CDR3 spans 18 residues. Germline CDR1 LNHDA, CDR2 SQIVND (reference sequence). Some clones are missing from TCRdb's copy, which holds only in-frame ones; the method was immunoSEQ multiplex PCR. The sample records tens of thousands of clones, 65% to 90% being singletons. The chain recombines TRBV19 with TRBJ1-2, with 7 bases that match TRBD1. The sample here was CD4+ or CD8+ T cells sorted from blood, taken in a trial of the OX40 agonist ivuxolimab. The TCR sequence derives from an adult with an advanced solid tumor such as melanoma, head and neck, liver or kidney cancer. The CDR3 DNA follows: TGTGCCAGTAGTATGTTCCCCACCTCCTCAGGGGGTGCCTATGGCTACACCTTC. Amino acids: CASSMFPTSSGGAYGYTF.